This T cell receptor (beta chain) derives from a study of T cell repertoires in cytomegalovirus infection. Whole-study context: Public TCR beta signatures indicated both CMV infection and matching HLA type.

Findings and caveats of the study: Dominating the ex vivo response were TCR beta clonotypes that were CMV-specific and HLA-C-restricted. Public TCR beta family frequency separated CMV-and-HLA carriers, including in an independent cohort.

Each CDR3 protein is one row after TCRdb ran MiXCR on the reads. The sample holds around 740,000 distinct CDR3 sequences, approximately 34% seen once. Deletions cut 4 bases from V and 3 bases from J, with 13 bases between. Germline assignment: CDR1 SGHVS and CDR2 FQNEAQ. The CDR3 consists of 15 residues. This clonotype appeared a few times. Its antigen is undetermined. Sequencing was performed on PBMCs. This receptor was taken from a human donor in good health (CMV status not recorded). Some clones in this sample may be carry-over from other donors' samples. This chain connects TRBV7-8 to TRBJ1-5; a weak D match, TRBD1 (5 bases). CDR3 in DNA: TGTGCCAGCAGCTCACTCGGGACGGTCAATCAGCCCCAGCATTTT. Its translation is CASSSLGTVNQPQHF.